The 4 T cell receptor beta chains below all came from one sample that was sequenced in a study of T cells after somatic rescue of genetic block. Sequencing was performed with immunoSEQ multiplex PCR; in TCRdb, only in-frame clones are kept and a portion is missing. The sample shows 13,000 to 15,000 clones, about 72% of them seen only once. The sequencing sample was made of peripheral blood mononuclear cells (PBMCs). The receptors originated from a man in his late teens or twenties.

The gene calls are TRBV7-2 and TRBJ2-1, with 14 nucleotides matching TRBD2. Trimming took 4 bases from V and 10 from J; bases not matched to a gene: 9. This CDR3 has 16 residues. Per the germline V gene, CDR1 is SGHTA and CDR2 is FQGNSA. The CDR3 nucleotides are TGTGCCAGCAGCTCTTGGGGACTAGCGGGAGCGAGAGAGCAGTTCTTC. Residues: CASSSWGLAGAREQFF.

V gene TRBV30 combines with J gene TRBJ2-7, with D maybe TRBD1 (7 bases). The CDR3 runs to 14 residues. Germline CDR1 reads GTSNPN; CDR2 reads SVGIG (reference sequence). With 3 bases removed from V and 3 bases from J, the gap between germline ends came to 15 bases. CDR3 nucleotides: TGTGCCTGGAGGGAGGGGGCTCCCCTCTACGAGCAGTACTTC. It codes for CAWREGAPLYEQYF. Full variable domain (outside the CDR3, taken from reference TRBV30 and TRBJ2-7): SQTIHQWPATLVQPVGSPLSLECTVEGTSNPNLYWYRQAAGRGLQLLFYSVGIGQISSEVPQNLSASRPQDRQFILSSKKLLLSDSGFYLCAWREGAPLYEQYFGPGTRLTVT.

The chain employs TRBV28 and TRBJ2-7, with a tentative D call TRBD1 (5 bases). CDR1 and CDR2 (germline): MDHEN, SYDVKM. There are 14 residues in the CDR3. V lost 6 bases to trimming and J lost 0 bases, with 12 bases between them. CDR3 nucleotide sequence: TGTGCCAGCAGAGGACAAGTGAGCTCCTACGAGCAGTACTTC. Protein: CASRGQVSSYEQYF. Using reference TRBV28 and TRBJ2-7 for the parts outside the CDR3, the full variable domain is DVKVTQSSRYLVKRTGEKVFLECVQDMDHENMFWYRQDPGLGLRLIYFSYDVKMKEKGDIPEGYSVSREKKERFSLILESASTNQTSMYLCASRGQVSSYEQYFGPGTRLTVT.

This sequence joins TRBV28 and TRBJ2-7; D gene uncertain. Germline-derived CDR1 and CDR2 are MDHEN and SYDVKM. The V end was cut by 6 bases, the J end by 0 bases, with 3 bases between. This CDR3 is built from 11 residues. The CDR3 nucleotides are TGTGCCAGCAGCTTCTCCTACGAGCAGTACTTC. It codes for CASSFSYEQYF. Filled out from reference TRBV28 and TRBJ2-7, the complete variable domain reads DVKVTQSSRYLVKRTGEKVFLECVQDMDHENMFWYRQDPGLGLRLIYFSYDVKMKEKGDIPEGYSVSREKKERFSLILESASTNQTSMYLCASSFSYEQYFGPGTRLTVT.